A selection of T cell receptor beta chains follows, all from one sample in a study of blood T cell repertoires in COVID-19. Some clones are missing from TCRdb's copy, which holds only in-frame ones; the method was immunoSEQ multiplex PCR. The repertoire holds 200,000 to 250,000 clones, with roughly 85% as singletons. Input material: peripheral blood. These receptors all come from a man in his thirties or forties who had recovered from COVID-19. CDR3s include the opening cysteine and the closing phenylalanine or tryptophan. The order of the fields is J gene, V gene, D gene, clone size, CDR3 DNA, CDR3 protein. D genes are given only for firm matches. Clone sizes are given selectively: once, few, many, or a class where the clone is expanded.

TRBJ2-1	TRBV3-1/TRBV3-2	.	.	TGTGCCAGCAGCCATGACAGGTCCGTGGAGCAGTTCTTC	CASSHDRSVEQFF
TRBJ1-6	TRBV6-5	.	.	TGTGCCACCGGGGGGGGGAATTTCAATTCACCCCTCCACTTT	CATGGGNFNSPLHF
TRBJ2-7	TRBV10-3	.	.	TGTGCCATCAGGGGCATATCTCAGGGGCCCTACGAGCAGTACTTC	CAIRGISQGPYEQYF
TRBJ1-2	TRBV11-2	.	.	TGTGCCAGCAGCTTAGGGCCGGGGGGCTATGGCTACACCTTC	CASSLGPGGYGYTF
TRBJ1-2	TRBV5-4	TRBD1	.	TGTGCCAGCAGCGAAGCCGGGACAGTCTATGGCTACACCTTC	CASSEAGTVYGYTF
TRBJ1-1	TRBV19	.	.	TGTGCCAGTAAAACCTACGACACTGAAGCTTTCTTT	CASKTYDTEAFF
TRBJ2-7	TRBV6-5	TRBD2	.	TGTGCCAGCAGTTACAGGCTAGCGGGGGGGCCCTACGAGCAGTACTTC	CASSYRLAGGPYEQYF
TRBJ1-5	TRBV5-1	.	once	TGCGCCAGCAGCCCCGACGGGGGTCAGCCCCAGCATTTT	CASSPDGGQPQHF
TRBJ2-1	TRBV4-2	.	.	TGTGCCAGCAGCCAAGAGATCCTGGGCCCTGGGGAGCAGTTCTTC	CASSQEILGPGEQFF
TRBJ1-2	TRBV7-2	TRBD1	.	TGTGCCAGCAGCTCCGACAGGGTGAGAGGCTACACCTTC	CASSSDRVRGYTF
TRBJ2-1	TRBV20-1	TRBD2	.	TGCAGTGCTAGTGCGGCTAGCGGGGGTAACAATGAGCAGTTCTTC	CSASAASGGNNEQFF
TRBJ2-3	TRBV13	TRBD1	.	TGTGCCAGCTGGGGACAGGGACGAGTAGATACGCAGTATTTT	CASWGQGRVDTQYF
TRBJ2-1	TRBV5-1	TRBD1	.	TGCGCCAGCAGCGGACAGGGATACAATGAGCAGTTCTTC	CASSGQGYNEQFF
TRBJ2-6	TRBV21-1	.	.	TGTGCCAGCACTTCAGGGGGCGCTGGGGCCAACGTCCTGACTTTC	CASTSGGAGANVLTF
TRBJ2-3	TRBV5-1	TRBD2	.	TGCGCCAGCAGCCCCTCGACTAGCGGGAACACAGATACGCAGTATTTT	CASSPSTSGNTDTQYF
TRBJ2-7	TRBV7-2	TRBD2	.	TGTGCCAGCAGCCCTAGCGGGGGGGGGATGTACGAGCAGTACTTC	CASSPSGGGMYEQYF
TRBJ2-4	TRBV14	.	.	TGTGCCAGCAGCCAAGAGCTTTTCCCGGGGGACAGCCTAAAAAACATTCAGTACTTC	CASSQELFPGDSLKNIQYF
TRBJ1-1	TRBV10-3	.	.	TGTGCCATCAGTGAGTGGAAGGAGGACACTGAAGCTTTCTTT	CAISEWKEDTEAFF
TRBJ2-2	TRBV5-1	TRBD2	few	TGCGCCAGCAGCCTGGCGGTCAGCGGGGGATTCACCGGGGAGCTGTTTTTT	CASSLAVSGGFTGELFF
TRBJ1-1	TRBV9	TRBD1	.	TGTGCCAGCAGCGTAGTAGGACAGGGGAAGGACACTGAAGCTTTCTTT	CASSVVGQGKDTEAFF
TRBJ2-5	TRBV5-1	.	.	TGCGCCAGCAGCTTTTCAGGGGGAGGTAGAGAGACCCAGTACTTC	CASSFSGGGRETQYF
TRBJ2-3	TRBV4-2	TRBD2	.	TGTGCCAGCAGCCAATTTCCACCGGGACTAGATATGACAGATACGCAGTATTTT	CASSQFPPGLDMTDTQYF
TRBJ1-1	TRBV24-1	.	.	TGTGCCACCAGTGATTTAGGGGATGAAGCTTTCTTT	CATSDLGDEAFF
TRBJ1-6	TRBV4-3	TRBD1	few	TGCGCCAGCAGCCAAGATAGGTTGGACAGGGCTAATTCACCCCTCCACTTT	CASSQDRLDRANSPLHF
TRBJ2-3	TRBV24-1	.	.	TGTGCCACCAGTGATCCTGGGGCGGCAGATACGCAGTATTTT	CATSDPGAADTQYF
TRBJ2-1	TRBV19	TRBD2	.	TGTGCCAGTACTGTAGCGGGGGGCTTCTACAATGAGCAGTTCTTC	CASTVAGGFYNEQFF
TRBJ1-5	TRBV10-3	TRBD1	.	TGTGCCATCAGTGAGGGACAGGGGAGTCAGCCCCAGCATTTT	CAISEGQGSQPQHF
TRBJ1-5	TRBV9	.	.	TGTGCCAGCAGCGTAGGAGGGAAGGGAGCCAATCAGCCCCAGCATTTT	CASSVGGKGANQPQHF
TRBJ2-1	TRBV24-1	.	.	TGTGCCACCAGTGATACCGGGGTATACAATGAGCAGTTCTTC	CATSDTGVYNEQFF
TRBJ1-1	TRBV18	.	.	TGTGCCAGCTCACCAAACCAGGGCTCGGGTGAAGCTTTCTTT	CASSPNQGSGEAFF
TRBJ2-5	TRBV6-5	TRBD1	.	TGTGCCAGCAGTTACTCTTACATGTCAGGGGGAGAGACCCAGTACTTC	CASSYSYMSGGETQYF
TRBJ1-2	TRBV15	.	once	TGTGCCACCAGCCCGGGGATAAACTATGGCTACACCTTC	CATSPGINYGYTF
TRBJ2-3	TRBV2	TRBD2	.	TGTGCCAGCAGTGCTGGGACTAGCGGGAGCACAGATACGCAGTATTTT	CASSAGTSGSTDTQYF
TRBJ2-7	TRBV27	TRBD1	.	TGTGCCAGCAGTTTTAGGGGACAGCTGTTTTACGAGCAGTACTTC	CASSFRGQLFYEQYF
TRBJ1-2	TRBV28	.	.	TGTGCCAGCAGTTTCGGGAGGAATGGCTACACCTTC	CASSFGRNGYTF
TRBJ1-1	TRBV29-1	TRBD1	.	TGCAGCGTTGATACAGGGGTGAACACTGAAGCTTTCTTT	CSVDTGVNTEAFF
TRBJ1-5	TRBV4-1	TRBD1	.	TGCGCCAGCAGCCGTACTACAGGGGATAGCCAGCCCCAGCATTTT	CASSRTTGDSQPQHF
TRBJ2-3	TRBV30	TRBD2	.	TGTGCCTGGAGGGGGACTAGCGGGGGACCGACAGATACGCAGTATTTT	CAWRGTSGGPTDTQYF
TRBJ2-3	TRBV6-2/TRBV6-3	TRBD2	.	TGTGCCAGCAGTTACTACGGGCGGACTAGCGGGGTGGATACGCAGTATTTT	CASSYYGRTSGVDTQYF
TRBJ2-7	TRBV11-3	TRBD1	.	TGTGCCAGCAGCTTAAACTACGGGACAGGGCCCCTCTTC	CASSLNYGTGPLF
TRBJ2-5	TRBV4-2	.	.	TGTGCCAGCAGCCAAGGGGCAAAGACCCAGTACTTC	CASSQGAKTQYF
TRBJ1-6	TRBV28	.	.	TGTGCCAGCAGCCCGGAGAGACCAGCCTATAATTCACCCCTCCACTTT	CASSPERPAYNSPLHF
TRBJ1-6	TRBV2	.	.	TGTGCCAGCAGTGAGCAGGTGTCACCCCTCCACTTT	CASSEQVSPLHF
TRBJ2-7	TRBV5-1	.	.	TGCGCCAGCAGCTTGGAACCGGACAGGGAGGGCGAGCAGTACTTC	CASSLEPDREGEQYF
TRBJ1-2	TRBV14	.	.	TGTGCCAGCAGCCATGTGGCAGGGCAAGGAGGCTACACCTTC	CASSHVAGQGGYTF
TRBJ2-2	TRBV6-4	.	.	TGTGCCAGCAGGCTGAGAGGCACCCCGAACACCGGGGAGCTGTTTTTT	CASRLRGTPNTGELFF
TRBJ2-2	TRBV5-8	.	once	TGTGCCAGCAGCCCCCCCTTAGACAGGAGGAACACCGGGGAGCTGTTTTTT	CASSPPLDRRNTGELFF
TRBJ2-5	TRBV18	TRBD2	.	TGTGCCAGCTCACCACCGGGACTAGCGAGAGAGACCCAGTACTTC	CASSPPGLARETQYF
TRBJ1-1	TRBV5-4	TRBD1	.	TGTGCCAGCAGGGGGAACAGGGGGCTGAACACTGAAGCTTTCTTT	CASRGNRGLNTEAFF
TRBJ1-4	TRBV4-2	TRBD1	.	TGTGCCAGCAGCCAAGATACAGGGGAGGATGAAAAACTGTTTTTT	CASSQDTGEDEKLFF
TRBJ1-1	TRBV2	.	.	TGTGCCAGCCAAGAGGGTTTCACTGAAGCTTTCTTT	CASQEGFTEAFF